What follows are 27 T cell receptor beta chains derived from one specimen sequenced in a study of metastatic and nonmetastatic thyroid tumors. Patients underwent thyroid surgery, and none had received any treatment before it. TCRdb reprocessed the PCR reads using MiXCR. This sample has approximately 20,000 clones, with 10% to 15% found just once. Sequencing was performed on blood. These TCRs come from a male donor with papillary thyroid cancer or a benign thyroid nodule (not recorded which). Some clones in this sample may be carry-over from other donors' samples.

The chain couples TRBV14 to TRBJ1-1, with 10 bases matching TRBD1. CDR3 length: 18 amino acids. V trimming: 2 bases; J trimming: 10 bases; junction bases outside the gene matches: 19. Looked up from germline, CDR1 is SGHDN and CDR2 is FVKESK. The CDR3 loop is CASSQPPAGTGENRGAFF. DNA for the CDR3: TGTGCCAGCAGCCAACCCCCCGCCGGGACAGGGGAAAACCGCGGAGCTTTCTTT.

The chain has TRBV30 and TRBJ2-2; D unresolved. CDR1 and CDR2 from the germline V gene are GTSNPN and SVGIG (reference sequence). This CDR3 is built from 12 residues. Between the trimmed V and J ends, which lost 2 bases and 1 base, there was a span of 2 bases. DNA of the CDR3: TGTGCCTGGAGTCAGAACACCGGGGAGCTGTTTTTT. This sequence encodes CAWSQNTGELFF. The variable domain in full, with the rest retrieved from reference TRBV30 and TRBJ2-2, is SQTIHQWPATLVQPVGSPLSLECTVEGTSNPNLYWYRQAAGRGLQLLFYSVGIGQISSEVPQNLSASRPQDRQFILSSKKLLLSDSGFYLCAWSQNTGELFFGEGSRLTVL.

The CDR3 region is CASSLWTGSQQPQHF. In DNA, the CDR3 is TGTGCCAGCAGTTTATGGACAGGCTCACAGCAGCCCCAGCATTTT. The chain carries TRBV28 and TRBJ1-5, with TRBD1 as a possible D gene (6 bases). With 0 bases removed from V and 7 bases from J, the gap between germline ends came to 13 bases. The CDR3 contains 15 residues. Germline V gene sequence: CDR1 MDHEN, CDR2 SYDVKM.

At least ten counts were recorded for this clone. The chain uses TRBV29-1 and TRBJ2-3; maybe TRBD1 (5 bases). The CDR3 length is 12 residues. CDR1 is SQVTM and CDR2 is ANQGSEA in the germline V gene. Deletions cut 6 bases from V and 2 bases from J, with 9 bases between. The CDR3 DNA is TGCAGCGTACAGGAGTCCACAGATACGCAGTATTTT. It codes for CSVQESTDTQYF.

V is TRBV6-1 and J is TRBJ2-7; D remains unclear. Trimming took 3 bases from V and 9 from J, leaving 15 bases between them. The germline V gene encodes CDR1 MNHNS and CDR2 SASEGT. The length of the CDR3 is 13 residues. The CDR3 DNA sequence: TGTGCCAGCAGTGATTCCCCGAGTTTCGCGCAGTACTTC. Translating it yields CASSDSPSFAQYF.

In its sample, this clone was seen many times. CDR3 region: CASSLEGMQETQYF. In DNA, the CDR3 is TGTGCCAGCAGTTTAGAGGGGATGCAAGAGACCCAGTACTTC. The V and J genes are TRBV12-3 or TRBV12-4 and TRBJ2-5; a possible D gene is TRBD1 (5 bases). Trimming pared 1 base from V and 2 bases from J, leaving 8 bases between. The CDR3 is 14 residues long.

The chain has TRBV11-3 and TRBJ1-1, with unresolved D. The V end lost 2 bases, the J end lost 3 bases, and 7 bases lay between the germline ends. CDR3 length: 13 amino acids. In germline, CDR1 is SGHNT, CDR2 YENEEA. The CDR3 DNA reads TGTGCCAGCAGCTTAAGCGAGTACACTGAAGCTTTCTTT. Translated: CASSLSEYTEAFF.

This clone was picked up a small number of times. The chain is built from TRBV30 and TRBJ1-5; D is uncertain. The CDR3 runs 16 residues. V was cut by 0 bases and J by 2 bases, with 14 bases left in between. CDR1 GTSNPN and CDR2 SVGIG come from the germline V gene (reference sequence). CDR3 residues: CAWSVLGQIGNQPQHF. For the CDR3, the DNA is TGTGCCTGGAGTGTACTAGGGCAGATCGGCAATCAGCCCCAGCATTTT.

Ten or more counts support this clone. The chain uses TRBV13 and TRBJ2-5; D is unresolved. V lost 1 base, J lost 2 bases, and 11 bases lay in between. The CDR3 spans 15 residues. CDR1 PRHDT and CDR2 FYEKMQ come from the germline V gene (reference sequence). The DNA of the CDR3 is TGTGCCAGCAGCTTAGAGAACCGGGTTCAAGAGACCCAGTACTTC. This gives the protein CASSLENRVQETQYF.

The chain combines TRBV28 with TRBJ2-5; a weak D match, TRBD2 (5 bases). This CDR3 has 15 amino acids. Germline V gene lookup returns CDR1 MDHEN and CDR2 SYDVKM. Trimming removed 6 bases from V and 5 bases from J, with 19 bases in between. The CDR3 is CASSPSGGLVETQYF. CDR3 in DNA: TGTGCCAGCAGCCCGTCGGGCGGGTTGGTGGAGACCCAGTACTTC. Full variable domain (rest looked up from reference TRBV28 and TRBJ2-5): DVKVTQSSRYLVKRTGEKVFLECVQDMDHENMFWYRQDPGLGLRLIYFSYDVKMKEKGDIPEGYSVSREKKERFSLILESASTNQTSMYLCASSPSGGLVETQYFGPGTRLLVL.

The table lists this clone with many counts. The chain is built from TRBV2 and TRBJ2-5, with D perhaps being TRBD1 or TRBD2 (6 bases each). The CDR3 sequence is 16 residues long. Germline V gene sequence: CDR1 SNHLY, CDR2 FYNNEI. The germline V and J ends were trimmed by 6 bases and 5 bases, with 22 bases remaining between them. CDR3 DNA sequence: TGTGCCAGCAGCACTCAAAGAGAGGGGGGCCGGGAGACCCAGTACTTC. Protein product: CASSTQREGGRETQYF.

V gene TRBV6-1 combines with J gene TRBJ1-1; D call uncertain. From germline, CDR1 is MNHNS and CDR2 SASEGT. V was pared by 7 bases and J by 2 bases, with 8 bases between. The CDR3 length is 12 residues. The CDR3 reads CASMRVNTEAFF. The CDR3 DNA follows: TGTGCCAGCATGAGAGTTAACACTGAAGCTTTCTTT.

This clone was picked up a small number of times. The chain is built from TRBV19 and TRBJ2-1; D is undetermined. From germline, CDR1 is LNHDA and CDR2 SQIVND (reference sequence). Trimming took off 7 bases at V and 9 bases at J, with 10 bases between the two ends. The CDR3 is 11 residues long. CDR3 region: CASTFKGEQFF. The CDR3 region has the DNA TGTGCCAGTACCTTCAAGGGTGAGCAGTTCTTC.

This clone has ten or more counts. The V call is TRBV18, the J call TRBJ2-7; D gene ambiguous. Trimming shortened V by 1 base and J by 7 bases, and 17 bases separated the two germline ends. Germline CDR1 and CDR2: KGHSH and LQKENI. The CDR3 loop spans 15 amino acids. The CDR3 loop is CASSPLMTRPEEQYF. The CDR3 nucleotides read TGTGCCAGCTCACCACTAATGACCCGACCGGAAGAGCAGTACTTC. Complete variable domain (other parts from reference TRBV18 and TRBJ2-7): NAGVMQNPRHLVRRRGQEARLRCSPMKGHSHVYWYRQLPEEGLKFMVYLQKENIIDESGMPKERFSAEFPKEGPSILRIQQVVRGDSAAYFCASSPLMTRPEEQYFGPGTRLTVT.

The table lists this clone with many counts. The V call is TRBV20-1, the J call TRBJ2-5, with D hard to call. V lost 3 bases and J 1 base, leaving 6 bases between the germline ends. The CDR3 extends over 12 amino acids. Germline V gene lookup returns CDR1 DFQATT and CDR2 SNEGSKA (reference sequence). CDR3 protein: CSASGPQETQYF. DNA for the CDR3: TGCAGTGCTAGCGGGCCCCAAGAGACCCAGTACTTC.

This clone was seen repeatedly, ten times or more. The CDR3 spells CATSDYTLAGVGTGELFF. The CDR3 DNA reads as TGTGCCACCAGTGACTATACACTAGCGGGAGTAGGGACCGGGGAGCTGTTTTTT. The rearrangement links TRBV24-1 to TRBJ2-2, with TRBD2 matching over 11 bases. Germline-derived CDR1 and CDR2 are KGHDR and SFDVKD. This CDR3 contains 18 residues. J lost 5 bases, V lost 4 bases, and 11 bases had no gene match.

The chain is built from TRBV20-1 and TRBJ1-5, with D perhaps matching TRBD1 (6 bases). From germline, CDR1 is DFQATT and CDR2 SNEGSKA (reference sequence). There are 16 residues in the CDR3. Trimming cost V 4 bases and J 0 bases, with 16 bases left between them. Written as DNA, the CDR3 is TGCAGTGCTACAGGGGCCTCCCTTTATAGCAATCAGCCCCAGCATTTT. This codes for CSATGASLYSNQPQHF.

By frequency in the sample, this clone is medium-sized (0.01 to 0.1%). The DNA for the CDR3 is TGCAGTGCTCCCGGGACAGGGGCCTCCCAGAACTATGGCTACACCTTC. This gives the protein CSAPGTGASQNYGYTF. The rearrangement joins TRBV20-1 to TRBJ1-2; 10 bases match TRBD1. The CDR3 extends over 16 amino acids. The germline V gene encodes CDR1 DFQATT and CDR2 SNEGSKA (reference sequence). The J segment lost 2 bases and the V segment lost 5 bases, leaving 11 bases of the junction unmatched.

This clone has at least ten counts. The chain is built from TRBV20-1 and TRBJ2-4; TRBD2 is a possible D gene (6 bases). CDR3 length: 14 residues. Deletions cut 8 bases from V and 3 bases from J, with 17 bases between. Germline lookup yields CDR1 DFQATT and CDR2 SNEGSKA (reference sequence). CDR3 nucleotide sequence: TGCAGTACCACAGGAGGGCTCCTCAAAAACATTCAGTACTTC. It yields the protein CSTTGGLLKNIQYF.

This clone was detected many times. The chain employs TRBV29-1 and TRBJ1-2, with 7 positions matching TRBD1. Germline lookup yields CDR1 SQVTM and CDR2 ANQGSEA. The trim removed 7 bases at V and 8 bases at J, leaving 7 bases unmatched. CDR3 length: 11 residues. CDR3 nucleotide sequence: TGCAGCGCCGGGACAGCTCAGGGCTACACCTTC. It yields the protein CSAGTAQGYTF.

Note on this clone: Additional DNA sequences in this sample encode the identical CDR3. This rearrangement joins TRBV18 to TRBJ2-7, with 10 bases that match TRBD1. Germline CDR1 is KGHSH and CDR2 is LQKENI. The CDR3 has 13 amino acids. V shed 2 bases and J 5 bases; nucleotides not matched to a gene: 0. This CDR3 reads CASSPGTGDEQYF. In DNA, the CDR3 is TGTGCCAGCTCACCAGGGACAGGGGACGAGCAGTACTTC.

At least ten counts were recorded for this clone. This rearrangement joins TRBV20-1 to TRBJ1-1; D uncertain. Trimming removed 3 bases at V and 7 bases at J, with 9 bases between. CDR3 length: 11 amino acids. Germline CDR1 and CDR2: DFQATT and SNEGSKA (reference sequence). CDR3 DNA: TGCAGTGCTAGTCCGGGTGATGAAGCTTTCTTT. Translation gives CSASPGDEAFF.

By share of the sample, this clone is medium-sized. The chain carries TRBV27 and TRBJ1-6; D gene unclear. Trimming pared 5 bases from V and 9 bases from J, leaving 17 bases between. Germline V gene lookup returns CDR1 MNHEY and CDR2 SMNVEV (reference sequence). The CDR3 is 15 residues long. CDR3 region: CASSPQDGRSSPLHF. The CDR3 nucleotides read TGTGCCAGCAGTCCTCAGGACGGGAGATCTTCACCCCTCCACTTT.

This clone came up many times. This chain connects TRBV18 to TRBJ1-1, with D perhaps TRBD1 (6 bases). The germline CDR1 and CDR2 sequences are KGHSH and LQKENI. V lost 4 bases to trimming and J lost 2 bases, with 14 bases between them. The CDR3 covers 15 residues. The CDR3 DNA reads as TGTGCCAGCTCACGAACGGACAGATCCAACACTGAAGCTTTCTTT. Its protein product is CASSRTDRSNTEAFF.

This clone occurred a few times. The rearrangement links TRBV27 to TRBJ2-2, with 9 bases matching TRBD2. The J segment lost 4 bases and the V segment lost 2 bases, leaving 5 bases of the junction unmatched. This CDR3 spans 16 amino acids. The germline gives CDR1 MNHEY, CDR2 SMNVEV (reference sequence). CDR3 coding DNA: TGTGCCAGCAGTTTAAACAGCGGGAGGTTCACCGGGGAGCTGTTTTTT. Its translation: CASSLNSGRFTGELFF.

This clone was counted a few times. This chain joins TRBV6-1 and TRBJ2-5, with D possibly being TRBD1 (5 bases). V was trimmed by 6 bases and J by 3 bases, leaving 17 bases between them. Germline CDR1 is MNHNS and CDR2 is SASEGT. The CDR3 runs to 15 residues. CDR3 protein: CASRARDRSKETQYF. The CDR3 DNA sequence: TGTGCCAGCAGGGCCCGCGACAGATCTAAAGAGACCCAGTACTTC.

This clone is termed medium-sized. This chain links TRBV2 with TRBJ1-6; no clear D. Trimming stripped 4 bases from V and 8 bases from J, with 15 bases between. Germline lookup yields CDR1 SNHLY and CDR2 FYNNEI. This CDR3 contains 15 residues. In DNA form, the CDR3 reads TGTGCCAGCAGTGTTTGGCCAGCGGGAGATTCACCCCTCCACTTT. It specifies CASSVWPAGDSPLHF.